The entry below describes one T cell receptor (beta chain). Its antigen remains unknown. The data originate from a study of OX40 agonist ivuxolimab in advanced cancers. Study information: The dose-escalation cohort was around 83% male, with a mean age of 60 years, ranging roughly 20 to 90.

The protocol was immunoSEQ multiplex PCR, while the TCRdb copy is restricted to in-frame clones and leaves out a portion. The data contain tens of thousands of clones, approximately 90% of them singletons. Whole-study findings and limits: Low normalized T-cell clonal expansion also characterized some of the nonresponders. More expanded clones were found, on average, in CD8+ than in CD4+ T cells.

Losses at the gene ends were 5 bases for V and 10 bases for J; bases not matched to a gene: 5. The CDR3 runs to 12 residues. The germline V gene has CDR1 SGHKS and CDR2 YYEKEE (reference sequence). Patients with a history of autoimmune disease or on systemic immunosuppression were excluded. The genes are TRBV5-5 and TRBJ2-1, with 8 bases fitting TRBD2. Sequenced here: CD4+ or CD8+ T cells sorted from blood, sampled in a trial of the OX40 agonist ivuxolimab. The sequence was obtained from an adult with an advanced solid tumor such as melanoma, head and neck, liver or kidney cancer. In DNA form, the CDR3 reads TGTGCCAGCAGTGAAAGGACTAGCGAGCAGTTCTTC. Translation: CASSERTSEQFF.